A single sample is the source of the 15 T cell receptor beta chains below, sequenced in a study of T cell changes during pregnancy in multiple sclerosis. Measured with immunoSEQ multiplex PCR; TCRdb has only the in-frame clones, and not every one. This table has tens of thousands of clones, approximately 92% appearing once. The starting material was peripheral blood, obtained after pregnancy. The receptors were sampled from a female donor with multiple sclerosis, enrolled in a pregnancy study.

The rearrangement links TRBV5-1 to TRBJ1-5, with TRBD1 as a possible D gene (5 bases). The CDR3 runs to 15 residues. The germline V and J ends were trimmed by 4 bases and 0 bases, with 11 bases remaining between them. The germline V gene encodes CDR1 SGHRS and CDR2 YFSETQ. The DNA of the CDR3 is TGCGCCAGCAGCCCGGGACTGTATAGCAATCAGCCCCAGCATTTT. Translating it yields CASSPGLYSNQPQHF.

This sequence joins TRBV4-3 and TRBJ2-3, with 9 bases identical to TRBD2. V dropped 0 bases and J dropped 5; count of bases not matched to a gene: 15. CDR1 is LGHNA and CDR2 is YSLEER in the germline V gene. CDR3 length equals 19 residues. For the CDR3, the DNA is TGCGCCAGCAGCCAAGATATACGCGGGGGGGCCGGATTTGAAGATACGCAGTATTTT. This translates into CASSQDIRGGAGFEDTQYF.

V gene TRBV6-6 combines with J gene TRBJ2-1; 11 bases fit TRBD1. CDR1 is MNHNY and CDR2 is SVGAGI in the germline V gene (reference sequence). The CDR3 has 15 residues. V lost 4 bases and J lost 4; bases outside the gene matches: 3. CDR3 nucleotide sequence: TGTGCCAGCAGTTTCCGGGACAGGGGGTACAATGAGCAGTTCTTC. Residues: CASSFRDRGYNEQFF.

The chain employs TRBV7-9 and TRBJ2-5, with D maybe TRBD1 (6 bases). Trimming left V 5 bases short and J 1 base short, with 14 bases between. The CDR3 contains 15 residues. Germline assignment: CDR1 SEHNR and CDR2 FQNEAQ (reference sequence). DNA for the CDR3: TGTGCCAGCAGCGCCATGGGGGCAGTCCAAGAGACCCAGTACTTC. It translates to CASSAMGAVQETQYF.

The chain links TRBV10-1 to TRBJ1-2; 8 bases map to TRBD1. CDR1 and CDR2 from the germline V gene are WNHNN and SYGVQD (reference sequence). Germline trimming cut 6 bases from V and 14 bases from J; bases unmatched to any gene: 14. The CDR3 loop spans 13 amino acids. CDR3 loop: CASSGQGAPVGTF. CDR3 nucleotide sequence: TGCGCCAGCAGCGGACAGGGTGCCCCCGTCGGTACCTTC.

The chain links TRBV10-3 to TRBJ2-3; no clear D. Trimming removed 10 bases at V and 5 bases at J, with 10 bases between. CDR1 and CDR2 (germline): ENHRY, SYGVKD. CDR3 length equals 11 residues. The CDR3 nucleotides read TGTGCCACCCTGACTGGAGATACGCAGTATTTT. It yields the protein CATLTGDTQYF.

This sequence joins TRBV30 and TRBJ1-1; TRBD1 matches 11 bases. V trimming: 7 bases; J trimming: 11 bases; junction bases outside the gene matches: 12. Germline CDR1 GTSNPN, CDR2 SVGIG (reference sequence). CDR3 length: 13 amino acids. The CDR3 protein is CASGQGGWGDAFF. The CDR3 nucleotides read TGTGCCTCGGGACAGGGGGGGTGGGGGGATGCTTTCTTT.

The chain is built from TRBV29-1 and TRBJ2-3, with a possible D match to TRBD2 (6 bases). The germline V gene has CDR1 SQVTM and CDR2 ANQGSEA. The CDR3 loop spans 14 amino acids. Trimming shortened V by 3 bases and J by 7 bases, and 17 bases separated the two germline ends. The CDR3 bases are TGCAGCGTTGAGAGGAGGGACTGGGAAAATACGCAGTATTTT. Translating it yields CSVERRDWENTQYF.

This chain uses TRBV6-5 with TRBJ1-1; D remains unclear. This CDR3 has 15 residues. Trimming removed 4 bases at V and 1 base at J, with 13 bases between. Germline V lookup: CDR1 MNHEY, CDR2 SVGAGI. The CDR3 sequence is CASSSHGAENTEAFF. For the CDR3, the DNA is TGTGCCAGCAGTTCCCACGGCGCGGAGAACACTGAAGCTTTCTTT.

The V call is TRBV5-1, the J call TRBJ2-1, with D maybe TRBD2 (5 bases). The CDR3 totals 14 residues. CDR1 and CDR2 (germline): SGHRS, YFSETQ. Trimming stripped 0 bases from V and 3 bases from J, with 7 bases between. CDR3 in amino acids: CASSLADFYNEQFF. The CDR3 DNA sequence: TGCGCCAGCAGCTTGGCGGACTTCTACAATGAGCAGTTCTTC.

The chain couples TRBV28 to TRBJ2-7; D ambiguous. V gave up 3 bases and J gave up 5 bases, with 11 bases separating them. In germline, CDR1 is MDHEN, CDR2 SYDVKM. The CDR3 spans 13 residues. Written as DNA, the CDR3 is TGTGCCAGCAGTTTTAGAATGTCCGACGAGCAGTACTTC. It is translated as CASSFRMSDEQYF.

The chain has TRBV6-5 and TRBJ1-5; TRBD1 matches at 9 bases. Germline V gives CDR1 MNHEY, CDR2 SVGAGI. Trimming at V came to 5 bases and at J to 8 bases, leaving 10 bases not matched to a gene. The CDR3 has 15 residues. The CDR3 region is CASSTGTGIGEPQHF. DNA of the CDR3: TGTGCCAGCAGTACGGGGACAGGGATCGGGGAGCCCCAGCATTTT.

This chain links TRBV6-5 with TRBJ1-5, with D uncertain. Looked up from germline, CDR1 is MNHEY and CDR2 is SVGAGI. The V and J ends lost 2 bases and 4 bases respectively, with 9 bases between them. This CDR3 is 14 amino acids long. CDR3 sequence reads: CASSYAGANQPQHF. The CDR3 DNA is TGTGCCAGCAGTTACGCAGGCGCTAATCAGCCCCAGCATTTT.

The CDR3 sequence is CASRAGTANTEAFF. CDR3 DNA: TGTGCCAGCAGAGCCGGGACAGCGAACACTGAAGCTTTCTTT. The chain has TRBV6-1 and TRBJ1-1; 7 bases align to TRBD1. Unmatched junction bases numbered 5, after V lost 6 bases and J lost 1 base. CDR3 size: 14 residues. Germline V gives CDR1 MNHNS, CDR2 SASEGT.

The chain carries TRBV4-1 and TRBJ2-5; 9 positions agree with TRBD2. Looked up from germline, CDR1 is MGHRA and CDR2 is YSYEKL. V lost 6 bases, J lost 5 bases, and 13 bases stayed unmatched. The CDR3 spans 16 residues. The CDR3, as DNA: TGCGCCAGCAGTCAATCCGGACTAGCGCCAGGGGAGACCCAGTACTTC. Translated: CASSQSGLAPGETQYF.